This T cell receptor beta chain was sequenced during a study of memory CD4+ T cells and cytomegalovirus serostatus (dated by TCRdb to between 2018 and 2021). Study-wide context: A total of some 35 healthy Belgian adults, of whom 9 were CMV seropositive and approximately 25 were CMV seronegative, were included in the cohort. The study sequenced CD4+ memory TCRbeta repertoires of a Belgian cohort with known cytomegalovirus serostatus to replicate a published TCR-based CMV serostatus classifier.

Single viable CD3+CD4+CD8-CD45RO+ cells were sorted as memory CD4+ T cells on a FACSAria II. CMV serostatus was assessed using a Roche Elecsys assay, by which serum IgG against CMV pp150, pp28, p38 and p52 was detected. After thawing, total CD4+ T cells were enriched by positive selection with CD4 magnetic microbeads. The samples came from a different study that was designed specifically to examine the CD4+ T cell memory repertoire. Following standard operating procedures, peripheral blood mononuclear cells were isolated and cryopreserved, while serum was kept at -80 degrees C. CD3-PerCP (BW264/56), CD4-APC (RPA-T4), CD45RO-PE (UCHT1) and CD8-Pacific Orange (3B5) antibodies were used for staining, and non-viable cells were excluded with Sytox blue. This clone is a singleton in its sample. The target of this receptor is not known. Nothing much larger sits one base from this clone, and base qualities are not available.

Genomic DNA was extracted from sorted cells with the Quick-DNA Microprep Kit. Amplification of TCRbeta DNA was done with the immunoSEQ hsTCRbeta kit, following the protocol from the manufacturer. TCRbeta libraries were sequenced on an Illumina MiSeq instrument. Turning to the authors' computational methods: After out-of-frame sequences were removed, some 2 million distinct TCRbeta sequences remained, averaging about 67,000 per individual. Each individual was scored using the number of 150 to 200 previously reported CMV-associated TCRbeta sequences that the individual carried and the total number of productive distinct TCRbeta sequences. A beta-binomial model was reimplemented in Python, and scikit-learn random forests with default parameters were trained on data from the US cohort. Classifier performance on the Belgian cohort was summarized as median AUC with percentile confidence intervals over 10,000 bootstrap iterations. TCRdb took over this immuneACCESS table, retaining in-frame rearrangements with V and J assigned. Such tables are incomplete; in checked studies, under half of the missing clones stem from an unresolved V gene, and the remainder is unexplained. D and trimming come from the DNA, and the V and J calls and clone size come from that table. A total of about 41,000 clones appear in this sample, 75% to 85% of them only once. About 0.79% of the sample rests with the top ten.

Summary of the overall study and its limitations: Results were interpreted as suggesting that the CMV-associated TCR signature is largely present in the CD4+ memory repertoire. For CMV serostatus prediction, a median bootstrapped AUC of roughly 0.94 was reached with the original framework, and a median bootstrapped AUC of roughly 0.92 was reached with a US-trained random forest. Unlike the original study, which covered naive and memory CD4+ and CD8+ populations, the Belgian study sequenced only CD4+CD45RO+ memory cells. A median bootstrapped AUC of 0.95 with a 95% CI of 0.76-1.00 was achieved on the Belgian cohort by the original-framework classifier. Among the roughly 160 previously reported CMV-associated TCRbeta sequences, 67 showed up in the CD4+ memory repertoires, with each one found in between one and five individuals.

From cysteine to phenylalanine, the CDR3 is 14 amino acids long. The CDR3 DNA has 42 bases and is translated from base 1. Trimmed from V: 5 bases; trimmed from J: 3 bases; junction bases lacking a gene match: 6. From the germline V gene, CDR1 is SGHVS and CDR2 is FQNEAQ. Source material: memory CD4+ T cells from blood. This receptor was obtained from an adult in good health and CMV-seronegative. Recombination linked TRBV7-8 to TRBJ2-7; the junction holds 8 bases that match TRBD1. The base sequence is TGTGCCAGCAGCCTACAGGGGGAGCACTACGAGCAGTACTTC. This sequence encodes CASSLQGEHYEQYF.